Following are 28 T cell receptor beta chains from one sample sequenced in a study of spatial heterogeneity in lung cancer. Specified time point: blood at routine non-recurrence follow-up after resection. TCRdb reprocessed the 5' RACE reads with MiXCR, giving one entry per CDR3 protein. Found here are 25,000 to 35,000 distinct CDR3 sequences, about 10% of them singletons; the top ten hold approximately 26%. The source was PBMCs, collected at follow-up. Receptors were obtained from a female donor with early-stage non-small cell lung cancer.

This clonotype was seen repeatedly, ten times or more. The rearrangement uses TRBV28 and TRBJ2-3; possibly TRBD1 or TRBD2 for D (6 bases each). The ends were cut back, 6 bases at V and 4 bases at J, with 20 bases in the middle. Germline loops: CDR1 MDHEN, CDR2 SYDVKM. The CDR3 totals 16 residues. CDR3 nucleotides: TGTGCCAGCAGCCCTCCGGGGGCCCAAGGGCCAGATACGCAGTATTTT. Protein: CASSPPGAQGPDTQYF.

The table lists this clonotype with a few counts. The genes are TRBV10-1 and TRBJ2-1; the D gene is possibly TRBD2 (6 bases). Germline-derived CDR1 and CDR2 are WNHNN and SYGVQD (reference sequence). The CDR3 has 13 amino acids. V was trimmed by 2 bases and J by 10 bases, leaving 12 bases between them. As DNA, the CDR3 is TGCGCCAGCAGTGAGCGGCCTCGGGGGGAGCAGTTCTTC. Its translation is CASSERPRGEQFF.

This clonotype was seen more than once but under ten times. The rearrangement uses TRBV7-9 and TRBJ2-7; no firm D call. CDR1 is SEHNR and CDR2 is FQNEAQ in the germline V gene (reference sequence). There are 15 residues in the CDR3. Trimming removed 0 bases at V and 0 bases at J, with 9 bases between. The CDR3, as DNA: TGTGCCAGCAGCTTAGCGGTCGGATCCTCCTACGAGCAGTACTTC. Protein product: CASSLAVGSSYEQYF.

The rearrangement joins TRBV6-6 to TRBJ2-5; D might be TRBD2 (5 bases). V was cut by 6 bases and J by 5 bases, with 19 bases left in between. The CDR3 has 15 amino acids. Germline CDR1 and CDR2: MNHNY and SVGAGI (reference sequence). This chain's CDR3 is CASSSHPWERETQYF. In nucleotides, the CDR3 is TGTGCCAGCAGCTCCCATCCGTGGGAGAGGGAGACCCAGTACTTC.

The CDR3 DNA reads TGTGCCAGCAGTTTATACAGGGGGGCCTACGAGCAGTACTTC. It specifies CASSLYRGAYEQYF. The chain carries TRBV28 and TRBJ2-7, with 8 bases matching TRBD1. Germline values: CDR1 MDHEN, CDR2 SYDVKM. Losses at the gene ends were 1 base for V and 2 bases for J; bases not matched to a gene: 1. The CDR3 loop spans 14 amino acids.

V is TRBV20-1 and J is TRBJ2-5; D uncertain. Germline lookup yields CDR1 DFQATT and CDR2 SNEGSKA (reference sequence). V was cut by 6 bases and J by 4 bases, with 9 bases left in between. The CDR3 has 11 residues. CDR3 sequence: CSARLVETQYF. For the CDR3, the DNA is TGCAGTGCCAGACTCGTAGAGACCCAGTACTTC.

The table lists this clonotype with many counts. Written as DNA, the CDR3 is TGTGCCAGCAGCTCCCTCTCTAGCGGGGTTGGCTACGAGCAGTACTTC. This codes for CASSSLSSGVGYEQYF. This chain connects TRBV5-5 to TRBJ2-7; the match to TRBD2 covers 9 bases. Per germline, CDR1 SGHKS and CDR2 YYEKEE (reference sequence). The CDR3 runs 16 residues. V was pared by 3 bases and J by 3 bases, with 10 bases of the junction left unmatched. Together with reference TRBV5-5 and TRBJ2-7, the CDR3 gives the full variable domain: DAGVTQSPTHLIKTRGQQVTLRCSPISGHKSVSWYQQVLGQGPQFIFQYYEKEERGRGNFPDRFSARQFPNYSSELNVNALLLGDSALYLCASSSLSSGVGYEQYFGPGTRLTVT.

This clonotype showed up many times. This chain links TRBV7-4 with TRBJ1-5; no clear D gene. Trimming cost V 1 base and J 1 base, with 14 bases left between them. The CDR3 covers 17 residues. The germline V gene encodes CDR1 SGHVT and CDR2 SQSDAQ. The CDR3 sequence: CASSLVGGRLSNQPQHF. CDR3 DNA: TGTGCCAGCAGCTTAGTTGGTGGCCGGTTGAGCAATCAGCCCCAGCATTTT.

This clonotype was seen repeatedly, ten times or more. The rearrangement links TRBV27 to TRBJ2-3, with 8 bases identical to TRBD1. Trimming at V came to 4 bases and at J to 4 bases, leaving 4 bases not matched to a gene. CDR3 length: 14 amino acids. Per germline, CDR1 MNHEY and CDR2 SMNVEV (reference sequence). CDR3 sequence (DNA): TGTGCCAGCAGTTCCAGGGGGCGCGCAGATACGCAGTATTTT. Protein: CASSSRGRADTQYF.

This clonotype was observed many times. The J gene is TRBJ2-5, the V gene TRBV5-1, with D possibly being TRBD2 (6 bases). V was clipped by 4 bases and J by 3 bases, with 13 bases between them. Germline V gene sequence: CDR1 SGHRS, CDR2 YFSETQ. The CDR3 sequence is 14 residues long. The CDR3 DNA reads TGCGCCAGCAGCCGACTATCGGGAGAAGAGACCCAGTACTTC. Protein sequence: CASSRLSGEETQYF.

Ten or more counts support this clonotype. The chain uses TRBV19 and TRBJ1-2; unclear D gene. Between the trimmed V and J ends, which lost 10 bases and 0 bases, there was a span of 15 bases. There are 14 residues in the CDR3. Germline V lookup: CDR1 LNHDA, CDR2 SQIVND (reference sequence). CDR3 coding DNA: TGTGCCACCCGACCGGGAAACTCTAACTATGGCTACACCTTC. It specifies CATRPGNSNYGYTF.

This clonotype was detected once. The CDR3 here is CASTILSGGQTEAFF. In DNA, the CDR3 is TGTGCCAGTACCATCCTCTCGGGGGGGCAGACTGAAGCTTTCTTT. The gene calls are TRBV19 and TRBJ1-1, with a weak D call TRBD1 (6 bases). The germline V gene encodes CDR1 LNHDA and CDR2 SQIVND (reference sequence). CDR3 length: 15 amino acids. Trimming left V 7 bases short and J 5 bases short, with 20 bases between.

This clonotype came up many times. The V and J genes are TRBV4-2 and TRBJ2-3; no firm D call. From germline, CDR1 is LGHNA and CDR2 YNFKEQ. CDR3 length: 13 amino acids. V was pared by 3 bases and J by 0 bases, with 4 bases between. Here the CDR3 DNA reads TGTGCCAGCAGCCAGGGGAGCACAGATACGCAGTATTTT. As protein: CASSQGSTDTQYF.

This clonotype has just a few counts. This sequence joins TRBV7-2 and TRBJ2-4, with 7 bases fitting TRBD2. Germline trimming cut 1 base from V and 6 bases from J; bases unmatched to any gene: 3. The CDR3 spans 14 residues. CDR1 and CDR2 (germline): SGHTA, FQGNSA. This CDR3 is CASSLVGGGNIQYF. The CDR3 nucleotides read TGTGCCAGCAGCTTAGTAGGCGGGGGAAACATTCAGTACTTC.

The gene calls are TRBV27 and TRBJ2-2, with 8 bases lining up with TRBD1. The CDR3 loop spans 14 amino acids. From germline, CDR1 is MNHEY and CDR2 SMNVEV (reference sequence). V was pared by 6 bases and J by 8 bases, with 8 bases of the junction left unmatched. The CDR3 here is CASSSQGATGELFF. CDR3 coding DNA: TGTGCCAGCAGCTCCCAGGGGGCTACTGGGGAGCTGTTTTTT.

Note on this clonotype: Just one base apart from a much larger clone, this may be a read error. The chain combines TRBV20-1 with TRBJ2-3; tentatively, D is TRBD1 (5 bases). This CDR3 region has 16 residues. Trimming took 7 bases from V and 0 from J, leaving 20 bases between them. In germline, CDR1 is DFQATT, CDR2 SNEGSKA (reference sequence). CDR3 protein: CSVISLPTASTDTQYF. The CDR3 bases are TGCAGTGTCATATCCCTCCCGACAGCTAGCACAGATACGCAGTATTTT.

The sample holds many counts of this clonotype. The rearrangement uses TRBV20-1 and TRBJ2-1; D remains unclear. The CDR3 consists of 11 residues. The ends were cut back, 0 bases at V and 10 bases at J, with 7 bases in the middle. CDR1 and CDR2 from the germline V gene are DFQATT and SNEGSKA (reference sequence). CDR3 in DNA: TGCAGTGCTAGAGATCACCAAGAGCAGTTCTTC. It codes for CSARDHQEQFF.

The sample holds a few counts of this clonotype. The chain is built from TRBV19 and TRBJ1-4; D is ambiguous. Germline CDR1 reads LNHDA; CDR2 reads SQIVND (reference sequence). Trimming removed 6 bases at V and 8 bases at J, with 19 bases between. This CDR3 comprises 15 residues. CDR3: CASSPGQGLMEKLFF. Written as DNA, the CDR3 is TGTGCCAGTAGCCCCGGCCAAGGTCTCATGGAAAAACTGTTTTTT.

This clonotype was observed at least ten times. This chain joins TRBV25-1 and TRBJ2-7; the D is unclear. Germline V gene sequence: CDR1 MGHDK, CDR2 SYGVNS. The CDR3 is made up of 11 amino acids. V was cut by 8 bases and J by 0 bases, with 5 bases left in between. CDR3 loop: CASSASYEQYF. DNA of the CDR3: TGTGCCAGCTCCGCCTCCTACGAGCAGTACTTC.

This clonotype has at least ten counts. The rearrangement links TRBV27 to TRBJ2-2; D might be TRBD2 (7 bases). V lost 5 bases, J lost 3 bases, and 16 bases lay in between. Per the germline V gene, CDR1 is MNHEY and CDR2 is SMNVEV (reference sequence). The CDR3 contains 16 residues. The chain's CDR3 is CASSAPGGADTGELFF. The DNA for the CDR3 is TGTGCCAGCAGTGCGCCGGGGGGCGCCGACACCGGGGAGCTGTTTTTT.

This clonotype was recorded many times. The gene calls are TRBV2 and TRBJ1-4, with a weak D call TRBD1 (5 bases). Germline CDR1 reads SNHLY; CDR2 reads FYNNEI. V dropped 8 bases and J dropped 7 bases, with 14 bases sitting between them. The CDR3 is made up of 13 amino acids. The CDR3 bases are TGTGCCAGCCGGTCCCTCGGGGCTGAAAAACTGTTTTTT. Its protein is CASRSLGAEKLFF.

CDR3 sequence: CSARLSGDFSYEQYF. The CDR3 nucleotides read TGCAGTGCCCGCCTTAGCGGGGACTTCTCCTACGAGCAGTACTTC. The chain recombines TRBV20-1 with TRBJ2-7, with TRBD2 matching over 8 bases. V trimming: 6 bases; J trimming: 0 bases; junction bases outside the gene matches: 10. CDR3 length: 15 residues. Looked up from germline, CDR1 is DFQATT and CDR2 is SNEGSKA (reference sequence).

This clonotype was picked up many times. This chain links TRBV12-3 or TRBV12-4 with TRBJ1-6; D not certain. The CDR3 has 14 residues. The germline V and J ends were trimmed by 8 bases and 4 bases, with 12 bases remaining between them. The CDR3 nucleotides are TGTGCCAGCTGGGGAGGCGCGTATAATTCACCCCTCCACTTT. It translates to CASWGGAYNSPLHF.

This clonotype was counted ten times or more. This sequence joins TRBV6-6 and TRBJ2-7, with D unresolved. CDR3 length: 11 amino acids. The V gene's germline CDR1 is MNHNY and CDR2 SVGAGI (reference sequence). Trimming stripped 5 bases from V and 4 bases from J, with 6 bases between. The CDR3 loop is CASSQTYEQYF. CDR3 coding DNA: TGTGCCAGCAGTCAGACGTACGAGCAGTACTTC.

This clonotype was seen a few times. V and J are TRBV3-1 and TRBJ1-1; the D is unclear. Germline V gives CDR1 LGHDT, CDR2 YNNKEL (reference sequence). The CDR3 totals 13 residues. V was cut by 7 bases and J by 4 bases, with 13 bases left in between. CDR3 region: CASTQDRGTEAFF. Here the CDR3 DNA reads TGTGCCAGCACCCAGGATCGGGGCACTGAAGCTTTCTTT.

In this sample, this clonotype turned up many times. This chain joins TRBV28 and TRBJ2-2; D is tentatively TRBD1 or TRBD2 (5 bases each). V lost 3 bases, J lost 0 bases, and 14 bases lay in between. The CDR3 extends over 17 amino acids. Germline V gene sequence: CDR1 MDHEN, CDR2 SYDVKM. CDR3 sequence (DNA): TGTGCCAGCAGTTTGTTAACGCAGGGAGCGAACACCGGGGAGCTGTTTTTT. Protein sequence: CASSLLTQGANTGELFF. Combining the CDR3 with reference TRBV28 and TRBJ2-2 gives the whole variable domain DVKVTQSSRYLVKRTGEKVFLECVQDMDHENMFWYRQDPGLGLRLIYFSYDVKMKEKGDIPEGYSVSREKKERFSLILESASTNQTSMYLCASSLLTQGANTGELFFGEGSRLTVL.

The chain couples TRBV5-8 to TRBJ2-7; tentative D call: TRBD1 (6 bases). The CDR3 covers 13 residues. Germline V gene sequence: CDR1 SGHTS, CDR2 YDEGEE. V was trimmed by 5 bases and J by 5 bases, leaving 14 bases between them. CDR3 in amino acids: CASRLSGANEQYF. In nucleotides, the CDR3 is TGTGCCAGCAGGTTGTCAGGGGCCAACGAGCAGTACTTC.

The chain carries TRBV7-2 and TRBJ2-5; D gene uncertain. V was clipped by 3 bases and J by 8 bases, with 7 bases between them. Germline assignment: CDR1 SGHTA and CDR2 FQGNSA. The CDR3 covers 11 residues. In DNA form, the CDR3 reads TGTGCCAGCAGCTTCTCCGCAACCCAGTACTTC. Its protein is CASSFSATQYF.